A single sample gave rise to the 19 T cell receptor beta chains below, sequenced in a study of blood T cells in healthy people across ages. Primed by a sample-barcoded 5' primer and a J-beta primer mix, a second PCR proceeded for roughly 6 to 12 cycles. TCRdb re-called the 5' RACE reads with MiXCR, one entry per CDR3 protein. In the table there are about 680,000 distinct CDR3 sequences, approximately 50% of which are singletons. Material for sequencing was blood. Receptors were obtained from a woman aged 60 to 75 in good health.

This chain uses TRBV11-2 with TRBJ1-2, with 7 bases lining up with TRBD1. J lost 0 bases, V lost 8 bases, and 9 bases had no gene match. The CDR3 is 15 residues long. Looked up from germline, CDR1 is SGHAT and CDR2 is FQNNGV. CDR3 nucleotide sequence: TGTGCCAGCGGCCCCACGGGACAGCCTAACTATGGCTACACCTTC. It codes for CASGPTGQPNYGYTF.

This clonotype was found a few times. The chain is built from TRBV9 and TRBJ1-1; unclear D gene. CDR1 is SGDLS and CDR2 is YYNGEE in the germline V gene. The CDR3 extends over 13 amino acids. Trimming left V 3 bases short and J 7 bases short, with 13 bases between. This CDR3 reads CASSARAGYEAFF. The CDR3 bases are TGTGCCAGCAGCGCGCGAGCGGGATATGAAGCTTTCTTT.

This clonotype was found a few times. CDR3 coding DNA: TGCGCCAGCAGCCAAGCCGGGACCTCGGTGGACTATGGCTACACCTTC. Protein: CASSQAGTSVDYGYTF. The chain uses TRBV4-1 and TRBJ1-2, with D maybe TRBD1 (5 bases). Germline V gene sequence: CDR1 MGHRA, CDR2 YSYEKL. The CDR3 totals 16 residues. Trimming removed 1 base at V and 3 bases at J, with 15 bases between.

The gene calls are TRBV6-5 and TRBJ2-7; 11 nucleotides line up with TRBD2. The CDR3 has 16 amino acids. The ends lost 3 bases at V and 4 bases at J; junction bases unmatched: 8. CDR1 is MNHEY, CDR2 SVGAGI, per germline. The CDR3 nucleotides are TGTGCCAGCAGTTATGGGCTAGCGGGAGGTCTGTACGAGCAGTACTTC. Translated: CASSYGLAGGLYEQYF.

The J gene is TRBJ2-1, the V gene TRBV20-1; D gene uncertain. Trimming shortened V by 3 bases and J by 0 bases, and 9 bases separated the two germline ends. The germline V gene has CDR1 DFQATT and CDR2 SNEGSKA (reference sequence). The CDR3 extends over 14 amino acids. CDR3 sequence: CSASFGRSYNEQFF. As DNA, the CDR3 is TGCAGTGCTAGCTTCGGACGCTCCTACAATGAGCAGTTCTTC.

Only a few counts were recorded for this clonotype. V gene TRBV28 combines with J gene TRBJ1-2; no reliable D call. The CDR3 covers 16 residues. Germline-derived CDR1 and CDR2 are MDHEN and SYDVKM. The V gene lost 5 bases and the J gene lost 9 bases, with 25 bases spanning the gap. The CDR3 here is CASSLMSSPITTSYTF. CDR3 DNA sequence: TGTGCCAGCAGTCTCATGAGCAGCCCAATTACTACCAGCTACACCTTC.

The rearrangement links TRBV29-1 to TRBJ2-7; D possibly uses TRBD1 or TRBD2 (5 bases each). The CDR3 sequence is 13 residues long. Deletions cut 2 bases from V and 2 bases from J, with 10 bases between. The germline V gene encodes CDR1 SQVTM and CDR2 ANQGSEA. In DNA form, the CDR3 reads TGCAGCGTTGAAACGCAGGGAGCCTACGAGCAGTACTTC. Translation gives CSVETQGAYEQYF.

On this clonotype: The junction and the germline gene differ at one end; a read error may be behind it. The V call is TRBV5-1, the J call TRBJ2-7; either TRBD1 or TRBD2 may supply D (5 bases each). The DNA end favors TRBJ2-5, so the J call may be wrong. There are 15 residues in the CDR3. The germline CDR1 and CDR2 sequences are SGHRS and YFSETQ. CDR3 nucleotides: TGCGCCAGCAGCTTCTTTGGGACGGAGCAAGGGACCCAGTACTTC. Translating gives CASSFFGTEQGTQYF.

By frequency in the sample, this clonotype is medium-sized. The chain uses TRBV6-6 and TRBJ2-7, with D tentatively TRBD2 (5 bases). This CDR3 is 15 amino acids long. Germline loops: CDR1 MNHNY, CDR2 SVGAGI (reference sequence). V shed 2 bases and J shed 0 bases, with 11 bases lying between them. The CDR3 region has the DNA TGTGCCAGCAGTTACACGAAGGACTTCTCCTACGAGCAGTACTTC. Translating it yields CASSYTKDFSYEQYF.

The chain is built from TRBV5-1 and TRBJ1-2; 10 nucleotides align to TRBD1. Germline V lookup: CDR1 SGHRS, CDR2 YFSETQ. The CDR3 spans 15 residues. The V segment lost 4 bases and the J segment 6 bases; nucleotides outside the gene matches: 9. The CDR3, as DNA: TGCGCCAGCAGCCCCGCGGGACAGGGGATTGATGGCTACACCTTC. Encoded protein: CASSPAGQGIDGYTF.

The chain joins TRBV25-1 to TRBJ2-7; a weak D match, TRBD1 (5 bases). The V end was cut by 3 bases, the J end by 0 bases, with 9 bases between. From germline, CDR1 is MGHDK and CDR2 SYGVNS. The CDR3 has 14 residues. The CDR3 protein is CASSETEDSYEQYF. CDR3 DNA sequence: TGTGCCAGCAGTGAGACAGAAGACTCCTACGAGCAGTACTTC.

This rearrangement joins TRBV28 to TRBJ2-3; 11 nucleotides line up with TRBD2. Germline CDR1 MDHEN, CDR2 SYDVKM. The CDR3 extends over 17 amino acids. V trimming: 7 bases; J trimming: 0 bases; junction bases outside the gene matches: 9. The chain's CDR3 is CASTFGSGRASTDTQYF. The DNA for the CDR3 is TGTGCCAGCACTTTTGGTAGCGGGAGGGCCAGCACAGATACGCAGTATTTT.

CDR3 in amino acids: CAISDGRDADTQYF. CDR3 coding DNA: TGTGCCATCAGTGACGGCAGGGACGCAGATACGCAGTATTTT. The chain recombines TRBV10-3 with TRBJ2-3, with D perhaps matching TRBD1 or TRBD2 (5 bases each). Per the germline V gene, CDR1 is ENHRY and CDR2 is SYGVKD. This CDR3 region has 14 residues. V shed 3 bases and J shed 4 bases, with 11 bases lying between them.

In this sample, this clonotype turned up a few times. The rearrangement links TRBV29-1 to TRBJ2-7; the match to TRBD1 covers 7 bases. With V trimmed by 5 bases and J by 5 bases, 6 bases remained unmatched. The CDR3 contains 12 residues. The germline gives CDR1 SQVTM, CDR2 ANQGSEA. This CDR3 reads CSVLTGTDEQYF. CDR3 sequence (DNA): TGCAGCGTTTTGACAGGGACCGACGAGCAGTACTTC.

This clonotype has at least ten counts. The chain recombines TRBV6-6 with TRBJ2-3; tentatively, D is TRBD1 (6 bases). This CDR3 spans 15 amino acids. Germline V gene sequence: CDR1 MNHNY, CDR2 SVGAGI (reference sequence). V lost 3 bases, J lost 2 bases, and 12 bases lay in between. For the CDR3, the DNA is TGTGCCAGCAGTTATTCGGACAGTGACACAGATACGCAGTATTTT. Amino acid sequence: CASSYSDSDTDTQYF.

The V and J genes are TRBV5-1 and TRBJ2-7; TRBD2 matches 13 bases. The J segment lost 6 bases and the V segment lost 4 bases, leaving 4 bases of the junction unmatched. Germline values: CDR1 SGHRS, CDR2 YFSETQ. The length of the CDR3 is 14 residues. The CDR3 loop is CASSTGLAGSEQYF. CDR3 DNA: TGCGCCAGCAGCACGGGACTAGCGGGAAGCGAGCAGTACTTC.

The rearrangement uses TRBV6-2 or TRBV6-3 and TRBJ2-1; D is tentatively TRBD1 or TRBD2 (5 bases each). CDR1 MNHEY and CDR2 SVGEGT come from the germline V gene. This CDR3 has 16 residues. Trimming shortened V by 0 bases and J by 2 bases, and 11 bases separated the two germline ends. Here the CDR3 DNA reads TGTGCCAGCAGTTACTCGAGGGGTTCCGCCTACAATGAGCAGTTCTTC. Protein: CASSYSRGSAYNEQFF.

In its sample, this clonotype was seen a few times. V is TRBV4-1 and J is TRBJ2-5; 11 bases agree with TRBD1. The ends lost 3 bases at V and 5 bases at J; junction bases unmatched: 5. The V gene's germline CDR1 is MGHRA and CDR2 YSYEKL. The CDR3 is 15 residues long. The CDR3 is CASSHRDRGEETQYF. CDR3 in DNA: TGCGCCAGCAGCCATCGGGACAGGGGGGAGGAGACCCAGTACTTC.

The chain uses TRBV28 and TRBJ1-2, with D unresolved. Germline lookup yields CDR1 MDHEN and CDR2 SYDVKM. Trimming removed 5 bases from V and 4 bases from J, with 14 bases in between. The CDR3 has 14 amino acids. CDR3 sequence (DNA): TGTGCCAGCAGTCCCCCCGCCGGGTCCTATGGCTACACCTTC. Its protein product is CASSPPAGSYGYTF.